This paragraph covers one T cell receptor (beta chain) sequence. This sample was taken from a study of blood T cell repertoires in COVID-19. Repertoires were generated with immunoSEQ multiplex PCR, while TCRdb's copy carries only in-frame clones and drops some. The sample lists a few hundred thousand clones, about nine tenths occurring once. Germline V gives CDR1 SGHRS, CDR2 YFSETQ. The CDR3 is 14 residues long. The V gene end was trimmed by 4 bases and the J gene end by 3 bases; junction bases not matched to a gene: 4. The chain combines TRBV5-1 with TRBJ2-7; 10 bases are a match to TRBD1. Sequencing input: PBMCs or T cells enriched from blood (not recorded which). The receptor was derived from a woman in her 40s who had recovered from COVID-19. As DNA, the CDR3 is TGCGCCAGCAGCGGGGACAGGGGTAACTACGAGCAGTACTTC. Encoded protein: CASSGDRGNYEQYF.